The present entry profiles one TCR beta chain with its context. J gave up 0 bases and V 11 bases, and 4 bases lay outside the gene matches. Germline V gene sequence: CDR1 LNHDA, CDR2 SQIVND (reference sequence). The CDR3 is 12 residues long. Repertoires were generated with immunoSEQ multiplex PCR, while TCRdb's copy carries only in-frame clones and drops some. Here the sample spans a few hundred thousand clones, just over 85% being singletons. This entry is derived from a study of blood T cell repertoires in COVID-19. For the study at large: The United States, Italy and Spain provided the acute and convalescent COVID-19 samples. In each case, the material was cDNA or gDNA derived from T cells, B-cell-depleted T cells, or PBMCs.

This receptor was obtained from a man aged 45 to 65 with acute or convalescent COVID-19. The chain is built from TRBV19 and TRBJ2-7; 7 bases map to TRBD2. Sequenced input: peripheral blood. This CDR3 reads CALGGPSYEQYF. The CDR3 coding sequence is TGTGCCCTGGGAGGGCCCTCCTACGAGCAGTACTTC.